This TCR beta chain was captured by sequencing in a study of shared clonotypes between healthy human individuals. This CDR3 comprises 12 residues. Deletions cut 5 bases from V and 4 bases from J, with 8 bases between. The germline CDR1 and CDR2 sequences are MNHEY and SVGAGI. Using immunoSEQ multiplex PCR, the repertoire was profiled, and TCRdb retains in-frame clones only, with some absent. The sample contains fewer than 1.4 million clones, 70% to 80% of which appear only once. This TCR was recovered from a man younger than 30 in good health. Some clones in this sample may be carry-over from other donors' samples. The V call is TRBV6-5, the J call TRBJ1-1; D not certain. Sequenced input: memory CD4+ T cells from PBMCs. The subset was: CD45RA-negative fraction. CDR3 sequence: CASSRERTEAFF. In DNA form, the CDR3 reads TGTGCCAGCAGTAGGGAACGCACTGAAGCTTTCTTT.